The present TCR beta chain was sequenced within a study of cytomegalovirus exposure and HLA in healthy donors. Points from the study as a whole: The majority of TCR sequences were rare, yet some public TCRs appeared in many donors.

V shed 5 bases and J 5 bases; nucleotides not matched to a gene: 7. The CDR3 is 14 amino acids. Germline CDR1 is LNHDA and CDR2 is SQIVND (reference sequence). As to this clone: Its antigen is undetermined.

Sequenced by immunoSEQ multiplex PCR; TCRdb stores in-frame clones only, minus some. The profile covers 250,000 to 400,000 clones, with roughly 90% appearing a single time and around 0.88% taken by the ten largest. Source material: PBMCs. This rearrangement joins TRBV19 to TRBJ1-1; 8 positions agree with TRBD1. This clonotype was obtained from a man under 40 in good health and CMV-seronegative. This chain's CDR3 is CASSAGGAGTEAFF. CDR3 bases: TGTGCCAGTAGTGCAGGGGGCGCGGGGACTGAAGCTTTCTTT.